This T cell receptor (beta chain) stems from a study of cytomegalovirus exposure and HLA in healthy donors. Among the 110 or so subjects of the validation cohort, separate from the 666-subject first cohort, were the donors. Assay used: immunoSEQ multiplex PCR; TCRdb lists only in-frame clones, some missing. The sample yields more than 55,000 clones, 80% to 95% seen once. Findings of the study overall: According to the study, 160 or so TCR beta chains were cytomegalovirus-associated. That first-cohort TCR clusters tended to co-occur in the 130 or so validation repertoires was found in a later analysis.

V was clipped by 2 bases and J by 0 bases, with 3 bases between them. The germline gives CDR1 MNHNS, CDR2 SASEGT. The CDR3 length is 13 residues. As to this clone: Its specificity is not known.

The receptor was isolated from a man younger than 30 in good health and CMV-seronegative. What was sequenced was PBMCs. This sequence joins TRBV6-1 and TRBJ2-3, with D unclear. CDR3 nucleotides: TGTGCCAGCAGTGAACAGAGCACAGATACGCAGTATTTT. This translates into CASSEQSTDTQYF.